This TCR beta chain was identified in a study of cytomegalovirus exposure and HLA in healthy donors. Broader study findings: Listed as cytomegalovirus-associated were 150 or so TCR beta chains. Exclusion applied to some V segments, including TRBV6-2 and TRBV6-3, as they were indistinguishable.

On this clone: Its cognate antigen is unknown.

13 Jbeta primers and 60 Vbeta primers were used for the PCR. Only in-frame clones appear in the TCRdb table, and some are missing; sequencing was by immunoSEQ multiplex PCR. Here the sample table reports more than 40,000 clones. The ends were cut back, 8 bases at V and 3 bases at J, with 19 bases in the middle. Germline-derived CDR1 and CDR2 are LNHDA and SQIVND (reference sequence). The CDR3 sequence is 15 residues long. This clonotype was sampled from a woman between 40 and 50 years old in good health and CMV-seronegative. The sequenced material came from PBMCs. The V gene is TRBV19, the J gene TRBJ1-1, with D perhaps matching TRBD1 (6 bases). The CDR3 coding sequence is TGTGCCAGTTGGGGTGGGGGGGGCTGGCACACTGAAGCTTTCTTT. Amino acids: CASWGGGGWHTEAFF.